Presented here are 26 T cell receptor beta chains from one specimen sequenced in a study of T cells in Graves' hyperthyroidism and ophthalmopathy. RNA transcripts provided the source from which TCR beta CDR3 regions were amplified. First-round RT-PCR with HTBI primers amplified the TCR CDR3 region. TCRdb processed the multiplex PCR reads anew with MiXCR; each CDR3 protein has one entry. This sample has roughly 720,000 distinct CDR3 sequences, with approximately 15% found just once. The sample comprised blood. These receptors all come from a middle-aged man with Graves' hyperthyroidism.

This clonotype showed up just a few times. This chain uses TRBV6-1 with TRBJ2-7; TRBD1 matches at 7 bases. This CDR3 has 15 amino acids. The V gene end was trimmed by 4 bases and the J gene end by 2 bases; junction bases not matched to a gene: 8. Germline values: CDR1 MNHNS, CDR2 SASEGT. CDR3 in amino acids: CASSGRQGFTYEQYF. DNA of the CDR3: TGTGCCAGCAGTGGCCGACAGGGCTTTACCTACGAGCAGTACTTC.

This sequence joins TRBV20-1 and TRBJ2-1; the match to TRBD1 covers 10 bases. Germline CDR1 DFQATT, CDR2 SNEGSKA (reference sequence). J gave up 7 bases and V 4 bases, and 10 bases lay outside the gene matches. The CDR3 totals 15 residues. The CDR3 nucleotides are TGCAGTGCTATTACCGGGACAGGGGCCAGAAATGAGCAGTTCTTC. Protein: CSAITGTGARNEQFF.

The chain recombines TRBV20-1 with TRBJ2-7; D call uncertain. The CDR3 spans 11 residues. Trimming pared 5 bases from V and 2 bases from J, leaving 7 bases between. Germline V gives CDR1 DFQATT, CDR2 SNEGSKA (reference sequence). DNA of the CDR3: TGCAGTGCTTCCACCCCCTACGAGCAGTACTTC. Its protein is CSASTPYEQYF.

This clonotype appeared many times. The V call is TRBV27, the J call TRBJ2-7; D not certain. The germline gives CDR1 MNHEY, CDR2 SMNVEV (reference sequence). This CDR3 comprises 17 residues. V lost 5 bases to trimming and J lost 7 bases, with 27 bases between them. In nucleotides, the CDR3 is TGTGCCAGCAGTACCGTTTTTAGATCCCCGCCTCCTAGGGAGCAGTACTTC. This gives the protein CASSTVFRSPPPREQYF.

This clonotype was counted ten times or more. The CDR3 sequence: CSVVGDLGYTF. CDR3 in DNA: TGCAGCGTTGTAGGAGACTTGGGCTACACCTTC. The chain employs TRBV29-1 and TRBJ1-2; D unclear. CDR3 length equals 11 residues. The germline V gene has CDR1 SQVTM and CDR2 ANQGSEA. V gave up 4 bases and J gave up 8 bases, with 11 bases separating them.

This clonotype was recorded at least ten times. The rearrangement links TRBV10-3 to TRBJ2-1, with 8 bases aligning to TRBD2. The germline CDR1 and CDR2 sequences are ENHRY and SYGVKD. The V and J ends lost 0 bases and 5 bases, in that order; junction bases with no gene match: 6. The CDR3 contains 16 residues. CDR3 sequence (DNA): TGTGCCATCAGTGAGTCGAAACTAGCGGCGCACAATGAGCAGTTCTTC. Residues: CAISESKLAAHNEQFF.

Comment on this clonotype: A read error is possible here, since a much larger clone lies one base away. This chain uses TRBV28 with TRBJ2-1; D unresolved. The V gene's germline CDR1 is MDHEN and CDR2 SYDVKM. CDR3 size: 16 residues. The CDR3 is CASSSLTSDFYNEQLF. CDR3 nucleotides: TGTGCCAGCAGTTCTTTGACGAGTGATTTTTACAATGAGCAGCTCTTC.

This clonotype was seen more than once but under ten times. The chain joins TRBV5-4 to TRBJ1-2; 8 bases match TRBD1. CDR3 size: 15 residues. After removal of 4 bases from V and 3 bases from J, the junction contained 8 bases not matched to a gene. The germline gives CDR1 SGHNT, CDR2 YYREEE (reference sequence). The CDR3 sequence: CASSEGQGEYYGYTF. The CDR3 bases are TGTGCCAGCAGCGAAGGACAGGGAGAATACTATGGCTACACCTTC. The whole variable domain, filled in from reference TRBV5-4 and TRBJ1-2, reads ETGVTQSPTHLIKTRGQQVTLRCSSQSGHNTVSWYQQALGQGPQFIFQYYREEENGRGNFPPRFSGLQFPNYSSELNVNALELDDSALYLCASSEGQGEYYGYTFGSGTRLTVV.

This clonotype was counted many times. The CDR3 region has the DNA TGTGCCAGCAGTTGGGCGGGGGCAAGCGAGCAGTACTTC. This sequence encodes CASSWAGASEQYF. This sequence joins TRBV27 and TRBJ2-7; a possible D gene is TRBD2 (7 bases). The germline V gene encodes CDR1 MNHEY and CDR2 SMNVEV (reference sequence). This CDR3 has 13 residues. Trimming removed 4 bases from V and 6 bases from J, with 13 bases in between.

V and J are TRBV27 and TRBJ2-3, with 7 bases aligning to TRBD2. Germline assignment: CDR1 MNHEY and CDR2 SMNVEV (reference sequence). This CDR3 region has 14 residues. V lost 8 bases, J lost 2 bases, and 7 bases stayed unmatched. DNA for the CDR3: TGTGCCAGCGGGGGAGGGTCACTCACAGATACGCAGTATTTT. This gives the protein CASGGGSLTDTQYF.

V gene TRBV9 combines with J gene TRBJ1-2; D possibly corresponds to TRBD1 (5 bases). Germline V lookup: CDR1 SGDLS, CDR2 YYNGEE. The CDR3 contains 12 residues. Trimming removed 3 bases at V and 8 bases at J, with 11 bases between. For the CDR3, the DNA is TGTGCCAGCAGCGCCGATGGGGGAGGCTACACCTTC. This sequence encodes CASSADGGGYTF.

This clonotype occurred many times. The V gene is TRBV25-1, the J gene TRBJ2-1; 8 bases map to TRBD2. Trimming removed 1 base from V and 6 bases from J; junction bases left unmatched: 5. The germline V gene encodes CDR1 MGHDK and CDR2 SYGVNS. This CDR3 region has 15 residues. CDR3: CASSESTGGINEQFF. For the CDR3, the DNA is TGTGCCAGCAGTGAATCGACGGGAGGGATCAATGAGCAGTTCTTC.

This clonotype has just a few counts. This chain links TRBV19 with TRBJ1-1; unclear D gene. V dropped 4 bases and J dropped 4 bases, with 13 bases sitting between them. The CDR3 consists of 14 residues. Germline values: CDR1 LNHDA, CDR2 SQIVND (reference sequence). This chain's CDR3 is CASSKFFPSTEAFF. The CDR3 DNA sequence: TGTGCCAGTAGTAAGTTCTTCCCAAGCACTGAAGCTTTCTTT.

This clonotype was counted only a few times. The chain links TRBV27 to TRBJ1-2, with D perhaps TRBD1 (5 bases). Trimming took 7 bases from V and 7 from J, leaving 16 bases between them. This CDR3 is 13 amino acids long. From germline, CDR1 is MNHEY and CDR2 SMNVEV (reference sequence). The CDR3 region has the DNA TGTGCCAGCACAACCGGGACCCTCCGTGGCTACACCTTC. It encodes CASTTGTLRGYTF.

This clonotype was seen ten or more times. The CDR3 is CASSPPTSGTDTQYF. The CDR3 DNA sequence: TGTGCCAGCTCACCACCGACTAGCGGGACAGATACGCAGTATTTT. The chain uses TRBV18 and TRBJ2-3; 10 bases align to TRBD2. Germline V gene sequence: CDR1 KGHSH, CDR2 LQKENI. This CDR3 is built from 15 residues. V was clipped by 0 bases and J by 3 bases; unmatched bases: 0.

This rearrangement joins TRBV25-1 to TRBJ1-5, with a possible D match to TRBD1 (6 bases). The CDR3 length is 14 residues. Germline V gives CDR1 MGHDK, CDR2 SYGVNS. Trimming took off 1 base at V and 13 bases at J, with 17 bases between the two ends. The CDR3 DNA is TGTGCCAGCAGTGAATGGGGTTCGGGGGGGGCACAGCATTTT. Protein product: CASSEWGSGGAQHF. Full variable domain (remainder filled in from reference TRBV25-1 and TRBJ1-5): EADIYQTPRYLVIGTGKKITLECSQTMGHDKMYWYQQDPGMELHLIHYSYGVNSTEKGDLSSESTVSRIRTEHFPLTLESARPSHTSQYLCASSEWGSGGAQHFGDGTRLSIL.

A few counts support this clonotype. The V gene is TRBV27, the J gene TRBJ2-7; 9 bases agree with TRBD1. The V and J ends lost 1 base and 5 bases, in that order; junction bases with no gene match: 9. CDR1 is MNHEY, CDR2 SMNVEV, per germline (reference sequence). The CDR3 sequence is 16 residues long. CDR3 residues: CASSLWYPGTGNEQYF. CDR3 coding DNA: TGTGCCAGCAGTTTATGGTATCCCGGGACAGGGAACGAGCAGTACTTC.

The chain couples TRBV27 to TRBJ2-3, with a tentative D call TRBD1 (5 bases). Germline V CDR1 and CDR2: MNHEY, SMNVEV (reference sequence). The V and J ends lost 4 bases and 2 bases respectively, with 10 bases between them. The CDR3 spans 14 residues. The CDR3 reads CASSSRGFTDTQYF. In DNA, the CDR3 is TGTGCCAGCAGTTCAAGGGGATTCACAGATACGCAGTATTTT.

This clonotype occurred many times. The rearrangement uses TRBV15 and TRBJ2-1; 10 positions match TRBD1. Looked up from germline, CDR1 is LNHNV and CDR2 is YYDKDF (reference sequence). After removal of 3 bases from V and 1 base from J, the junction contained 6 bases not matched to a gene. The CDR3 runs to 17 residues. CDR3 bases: TGTGCCACCAGCAGCCAAGACAGGGGGCTTTCCTACAATGAGCAGTTCTTC. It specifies CATSSQDRGLSYNEQFF.

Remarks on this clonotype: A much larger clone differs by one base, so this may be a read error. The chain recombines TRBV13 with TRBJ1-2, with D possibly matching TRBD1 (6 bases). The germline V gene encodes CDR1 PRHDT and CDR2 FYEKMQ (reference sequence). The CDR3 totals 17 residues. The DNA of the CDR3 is TGTGCCAGCAGCTTCAAGCTGGGGGGGGCTAATAACTCTGGCTACACCTTC. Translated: CASSFKLGGANNSGYTF.

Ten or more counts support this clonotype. In nucleotides, the CDR3 is TGTGCCAGCAGTCTACAGGACTTGGGGAACGAGCAGTACTTC. Translation: CASSLQDLGNEQYF. The chain links TRBV2 to TRBJ2-7, with D perhaps given as TRBD1 or TRBD2 (5 bases each). The V end lost 5 bases, the J end lost 5 bases, and 16 bases lay between the germline ends. This CDR3 contains 14 residues. Germline CDR1 reads SNHLY; CDR2 reads FYNNEI.

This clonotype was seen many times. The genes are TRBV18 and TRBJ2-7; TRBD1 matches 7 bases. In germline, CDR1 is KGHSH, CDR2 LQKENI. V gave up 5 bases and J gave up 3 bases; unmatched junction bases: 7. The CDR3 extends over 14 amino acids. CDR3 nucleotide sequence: TGTGCCAGCTCAGCCGGACAGGAGTACTACGAGCAGTACTTC. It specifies CASSAGQEYYEQYF.

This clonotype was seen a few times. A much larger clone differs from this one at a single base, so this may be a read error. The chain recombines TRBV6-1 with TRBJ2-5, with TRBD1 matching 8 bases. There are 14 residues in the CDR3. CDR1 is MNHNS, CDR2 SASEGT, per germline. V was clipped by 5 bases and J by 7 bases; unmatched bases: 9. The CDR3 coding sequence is TGTGCCAGCAGTCCCAGGGGGCCAGGGGGGACCCAGTACTTC. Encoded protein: CASSPRGPGGTQYF.

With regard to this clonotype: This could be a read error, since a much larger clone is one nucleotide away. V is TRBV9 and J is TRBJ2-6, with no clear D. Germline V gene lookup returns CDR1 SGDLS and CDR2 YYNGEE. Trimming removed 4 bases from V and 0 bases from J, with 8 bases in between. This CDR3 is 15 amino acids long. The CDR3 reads CASSIIRSGANVLTF. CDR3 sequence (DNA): TGTGCCAGCAGCATTATACGCTCTGGGGCCAACGTCCTGACTTTC. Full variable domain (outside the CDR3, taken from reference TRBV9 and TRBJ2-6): DSGVTQTPKHLITATGQRVTLRCSPRSGDLSVYWYQQSLDQGLQFLIQYYNGEERAKGNILERFSAQQFPDLHSELNLSSLELGDSALYFCASSIIRSGANVLTFGAGSRLTVL.

CDR3 protein: CASIARLVSSEQYF. The CDR3 DNA is TGTGCCAGCATTGCACGACTAGTTTCATCCGAGCAGTACTTC. The genes are TRBV28 and TRBJ2-7; maybe TRBD2 (6 bases). Germline V CDR1 and CDR2: MDHEN, SYDVKM. The CDR3 consists of 14 residues. Between the trimmed V and J ends, which lost 7 bases and 6 bases, there was a span of 19 bases.

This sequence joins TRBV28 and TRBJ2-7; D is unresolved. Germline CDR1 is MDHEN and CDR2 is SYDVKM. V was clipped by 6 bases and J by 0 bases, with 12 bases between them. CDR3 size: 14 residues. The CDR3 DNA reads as TGTGCCAGCAGGGCCCGGACGAACTCCTACGAGCAGTACTTC. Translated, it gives CASRARTNSYEQYF. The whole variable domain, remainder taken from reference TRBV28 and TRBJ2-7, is DVKVTQSSRYLVKRTGEKVFLECVQDMDHENMFWYRQDPGLGLRLIYFSYDVKMKEKGDIPEGYSVSREKKERFSLILESASTNQTSMYLCASRARTNSYEQYFGPGTRLTVT.